The T cell receptor beta chain described here comes from a study of T cell responses to AZD1222 COVID-19 vaccine. Note on this clone: The antigen remains unidentified.

Germline V gives CDR1 LNHNV, CDR2 YYDKDF (reference sequence). CDR3 length: 13 amino acids. V shed 1 base and J shed 2 bases, with 2 bases lying between them. Study-wide points: Just a handful of AZD1222 recipients tested seropositive at baseline. Among the donors, most were white British and more were female, and clonal diversity was possibly underestimated.

Sequenced by immunoSEQ multiplex PCR; TCRdb stores in-frame clones only, minus some. The table has about 160,000 clones, roughly 90% seen once. The source of this sequence is an adult in good health. The rearrangement joins TRBV15 to TRBJ2-2; D unclear. The source was peripheral blood, collected on day 0 of AZD1222 vaccination. CDR3 DNA sequence: TGTGCCACCAGCAGAGGAAACACCGGGGAGCTGTTTTTT. Protein product: CATSRGNTGELFF.